This entry features one T cell receptor beta chain sequence. The clone's antigen remains unknown. The record has no base qualities; no much larger clone is one base away. This sample is part of a study of a mutant IDH1 vaccine in newly diagnosed glioma (dated by TCRdb to about 2021). In the study overall: Eight vaccinations were administered to patients in weeks 1, 3, 5, 7, 11, 15, 19 and 23, corresponding to visits V03 through V10. Longitudinal TCRB deep sequencing was done for roughly 23 treated patients, wherever samples were available for exploratory analyses. Vaccination began 4-6 weeks after radiotherapy alone, or alongside temozolomide cycles in the chemotherapy-containing groups. Peripheral blood was drawn at six visits: V03 (baseline), V05, V07, V10, V12 and V13. Of the 32 patients who were treated, about 62% were male and approximately 38% were female, and the mean age was about 40 years. Prior to enrollment, patients had been given standard therapy consisting of radiotherapy alone, temozolomide alone, or radiochemotherapy with temozolomide, with the combination given to most patients. What the study reported, not specific to this receptor: Pseudoprogression appeared unrelated to alterations in the top peripheral T cell clonotypes detected by TCRB sequencing. The authors noted that analyses of patient blood samples could not be reproduced because of sample limitations. Vaccine-induced immune responses across multiple MHC alleles were detected in over 80% of patients. Availability determined which PBMC samples were chosen for TCRB deep sequencing.

This specimen's time point label, interpreted: week 5, during vaccination. Each vaccine dose, consisting of 300 ug of a 20-mer mutant IDH1 peptide in Montanide, was administered subcutaneously with topical imiquimod. All donors had newly diagnosed IDH1-mutant astrocytomas of WHO grade 3 or 4 that showed loss of nuclear ATRX. The samples were drawn from NOA16, a multicentre, single-arm, open-label phase I trial in Germany that tested a mutant IDH1 peptide vaccine in humans for the first time. The DNeasy Blood and Tissue Kit was used to extract genomic DNA from EDTA blood for TCRB sequencing. Libraries were prepared through the immunoSEQ multiplex PCR assay. Rearranged TCR beta chain sequences were amplified with the hsTCRB Kit following the manufacturer's protocol. An Illumina MiSeq was used to sequence the TCRB libraries. On the study's bioinformatics: The kit vendor's proprietary platform handled demultiplexing, trimming and gene mapping. TCRdb retrieved this table from immuneACCESS and kept in-frame rearrangements only. Not all clones are present; in checked studies, unresolved V genes account for under half, and no reason is known for the remainder. The DNA gave D and trimming, while V, J and clone size come from that table. Counted in this sample were 20,000 to 30,000 clones; roughly 80% of them appeared once. Of the sample, about 7.7% falls within the top ten clones.

The germline V gene (reference sequence) gives CDR1 as MNHEY and CDR2 as SMNVEV. The CDR3 spans 18 residues, from the cysteine through the phenylalanine. This entry keeps only the CDR3 DNA: 54 bases, framed from base 1. The germline V end is reduced by 8 bases and the J end by 2 bases; junction bases left unmatched: 18. Rearrangement joined TRBV27 to TRBJ1-1; the junction holds 9 bases that match TRBD1. The material sequenced was PBMCs, taken from a glioma patient whose treatment included an IDH1 peptide vaccine. This receptor was identified in a man aged 40-49 years with glioma. Some clones in this sample may be carry-over from other donors' samples. The CDR3 region reads CASGLIGTGYTLNTEAFF. The nucleotide sequence reads TGTGCCAGCGGACTCATCGGGACAGGGTATACATTAAACACTGAAGCTTTCTTT.